This T cell receptor beta chain was identified during a study of blood T cell repertoires in COVID-19. Study as a whole: From the United States, Italy and Spain came samples of acute and convalescent COVID-19. T cells, B-cell-depleted T cells, or PBMCs supplied cDNA or gDNA.

Original analysis: Nucleated cell number was recorded as an estimate derived from reference gene primer amplification. The protocol was immunoSEQ multiplex PCR, while the TCRdb copy is restricted to in-frame clones and leaves out a portion. That table is the source of V, J and clone size, and D and trimming were worked out from the DNA. Of some 670,000 clones listed, around 89% are singletons. CDR3 length equals 14 residues. The ends lost 8 bases at V and 2 bases at J; junction bases unmatched: 5. Germline loops: CDR1 SNHLY, CDR2 FYNNEI. The sequenced sample consisted of peripheral blood. The origin of this receptor is a woman under 30 with acute or convalescent COVID-19. This sequence joins TRBV2 and TRBJ1-4, with TRBD1 identical over 7 bases. The CDR3 sequence: CASGAGGTNEKLFF. The DNA for the CDR3 is TGTGCCAGCGGGGCAGGGGGGACTAATGAAAAACTGTTTTTT.